This entry is about one T cell receptor beta chain. The source of the sample is a study of blood T cell repertoires in COVID-19. Study-level background: Specimens from acute and convalescent COVID-19 originated in the United States, Italy and Spain.

Study processing details: The authors estimated nucleated cell counts from reference gene primer amplification. Profiling relied on immunoSEQ multiplex PCR, and the TCRdb table lists in-frame clones only, not all of them. V, J and clone size reflect that table, while D and trimming were determined from the DNA. The sample records 200,000 to 250,000 clones, 82% being singletons. The CDR3 runs 14 residues. Germline assignment: CDR1 LNHNV and CDR2 YYDKDF (reference sequence). Trimming shortened V by 0 bases and J by 3 bases, and 6 bases separated the two germline ends. The sample taken for sequencing was PBMCs or T cells enriched from blood (not recorded which). This chain joins TRBV15 and TRBJ1-5; D ambiguous. The sequence came from an older woman who had recovered from COVID-19. This CDR3 is CATSRDRLNQPQHF. As DNA, the CDR3 is TGTGCCACCAGCAGAGACAGGCTCAATCAGCCCCAGCATTTT.